This T cell receptor (beta chain) is from a study of T cell changes during pregnancy in multiple sclerosis. Data came from immunoSEQ multiplex PCR; TCRdb stores just in-frame clones and leaves some out. This sample has around 43,000 clones, with around 91% found just once. Trimming cost V 6 bases and J 7 bases; bases outside gene matches: 14. The CDR3 contains 17 residues. The germline CDR1 and CDR2 sequences are MNHEY and SMNVEV (reference sequence). Sequenced material: CD4+ T cells from peripheral blood mononuclear cells, taken before pregnancy. This TCR was sampled from a female donor with multiple sclerosis, enrolled in a pregnancy study. The chain is built from TRBV27 and TRBJ2-1, with 11 positions matching TRBD2. DNA of the CDR3: TGTGCCAGCAGCCCGGTCCTAGCGGGAGGCACGGGGAATGAGCAGTTCTTC. Protein sequence: CASSPVLAGGTGNEQFF.